Following are 13 T cell receptor beta chains from one sample sequenced in a study of cytomegalovirus exposure and HLA in healthy donors. A multiplex PCR was run with 60 Vbeta primers and 13 Jbeta primers. The data were produced by immunoSEQ multiplex PCR, yet TCRdb's version contains in-frame clones alone and is incomplete. This table has approximately 120,000 clones, 65% to 80% appearing once. Sequencing used PBMCs. The receptors come from a man aged 30 to 39 in good health and CMV-seronegative.

J is TRBJ2-1 and V is TRBV7-2; TRBD1 is a possible D gene (5 bases). This CDR3 comprises 14 residues. Germline V gives CDR1 SGHTA, CDR2 FQGNSA. V lost 3 bases to trimming and J lost 2 bases, with 8 bases between them. This CDR3 reads CASSFRQTYNEQFF. CDR3 sequence (DNA): TGTGCCAGCAGCTTCCGACAGACCTACAATGAGCAGTTCTTC. The variable domain in full, with the rest retrieved from reference TRBV7-2 and TRBJ2-1, is GAGVSQSPSNKVTEKGKDVELRCDPISGHTALYWYRQSLGQGLEFLIYFQGNSAPDKSGLPSDRFSAERTGGSVSTLTIQRTQQEDSAVYLCASSFRQTYNEQFFGPGTRLTVL.

The count of this clone is one. The V call is TRBV30, the J call TRBJ2-2; the D gene is possibly TRBD1 (5 bases). V was pared by 0 bases and J by 0 bases, with 11 bases between. Per germline, CDR1 GTSNPN and CDR2 SVGIG (reference sequence). The CDR3 has 16 amino acids. CDR3 loop: CAWSVIGATNTGELFF. In DNA, the CDR3 is TGTGCCTGGAGTGTAATTGGGGCCACGAACACCGGGGAGCTGTTTTTT.

The chain has TRBV13 and TRBJ1-3; no clear D gene. The V end was cut by 5 bases, the J end by 0 bases, with 5 bases between. The length of the CDR3 is 13 residues. Germline V CDR1 and CDR2: PRHDT, FYEKMQ (reference sequence). The CDR3 reads CASSVYSGNTIYF. CDR3 DNA sequence: TGTGCCAGCAGCGTTTACTCTGGAAACACCATATATTTT. Variable domain in full (rest from reference TRBV13 and TRBJ1-3): AAGVIQSPRHLIKEKRETATLKCYPIPRHDTVYWYQQGPGQDPQFLISFYEKMQSDKGSIPDRFSAQQFSDYHSELNMSSLELGDSALYFCASSVYSGNTIYFGEGSWLTVV.

The chain employs TRBV4-3 and TRBJ1-6; no firm D call. Germline V gene lookup returns CDR1 LGHNA and CDR2 YSLEER. The CDR3 has 14 amino acids. V dropped 0 bases and J dropped 6 bases, with 6 bases sitting between them. In DNA, the CDR3 is TGCGCCAGCAGCCAAGAGGCTTTTAATTCACCCCTCCACTTT. This encodes CASSQEAFNSPLHF.

This clone showed up just once. The rearrangement joins TRBV2 to TRBJ2-7; D unresolved. The germline CDR1 and CDR2 sequences are SNHLY and FYNNEI. There are 11 residues in the CDR3. Deletions cut 6 bases from V and 3 bases from J, with 6 bases between. The CDR3 loop is CASSQDYEQYF. In DNA form, the CDR3 reads TGTGCCAGCAGCCAGGACTACGAGCAGTACTTC. Based on the CDR3 plus reference TRBV2 and TRBJ2-7, the full variable domain is EPEVTQTPSHQVTQMGQEVILRCVPISNHLYFYWYRQILGQKVEFLVSFYNNEISEKSEIFDDQFSVERPDGSNFTLKIRSTKLEDSAMYFCASSQDYEQYFGPGTRLTVT.

The chain couples TRBV9 to TRBJ1-2, with 7 bases aligning to TRBD1. Germline V gene sequence: CDR1 SGDLS, CDR2 YYNGEE. J lost 4 bases, V lost 3 bases, and 6 bases had no gene match. CDR3 size: 14 residues. The CDR3 is CASSDGTVFYGYTF. The CDR3 DNA reads as TGTGCCAGCAGCGACGGGACAGTCTTCTATGGCTACACCTTC.

This clone was picked up a small number of times. V is TRBV28 and J is TRBJ1-1; no clear D gene. Germline loops: CDR1 MDHEN, CDR2 SYDVKM. V lost 2 bases to trimming and J lost 10 bases, with 8 bases between them. The CDR3 has 11 amino acids. The CDR3 DNA is TGTGCCAGCAGTTTAGCCAGCGGAGCTTTCTTT. Encoded protein: CASSLASGAFF.

The genes are TRBV6-5 and TRBJ2-1; 10 bases match TRBD2. The CDR3 contains 15 residues. Trimming cost V 5 bases and J 10 bases; bases outside gene matches: 11. CDR1 is MNHEY, CDR2 SVGAGI, per germline. CDR3 coding DNA: TGTGCCAGCAGTGGACGAGCGGGGGGGCGAGGGGAGCAGTTCTTC. This gives the protein CASSGRAGGRGEQFF.

The rearrangement joins TRBV6-1 to TRBJ2-1; 13 bases fit TRBD2. The CDR3 is 15 amino acids. V lost 6 bases and J lost 7; bases outside the gene matches: 6. The germline V gene encodes CDR1 MNHNS and CDR2 SASEGT. CDR3 bases: TGTGCCAGCAGCCTAACTAGCGGGGGGGGAAATGAGCAGTTCTTC. This translates into CASSLTSGGGNEQFF.

This clone showed up just once. The V and J genes are TRBV2 and TRBJ1-4, with D perhaps TRBD1 (5 bases). Looked up from germline, CDR1 is SNHLY and CDR2 is FYNNEI. This CDR3 has 15 residues. Trimming took off 0 bases at V and 0 bases at J, with 5 bases between the two ends. CDR3 amino acids: CASSEAGATNEKLFF. The DNA of the CDR3 is TGTGCCAGCAGTGAAGCAGGGGCAACTAATGAAAAACTGTTTTTT.

Here the CDR3 reads CASISSGSRNEQFF. As DNA, the CDR3 is TGTGCCAGCATATCTAGCGGGTCTCGGAATGAGCAGTTCTTC. The chain combines TRBV6-5 with TRBJ2-1; 8 bases align to TRBD2. The CDR3 has 14 residues. CDR1 is MNHEY, CDR2 SVGAGI, per germline. Trimming at V came to 7 bases and at J to 7 bases, leaving 9 bases not matched to a gene.

This chain links TRBV29-1 with TRBJ1-5; a possible D gene is TRBD1 (5 bases). The germline CDR1 and CDR2 sequences are SQVTM and ANQGSEA. The ends were cut back, 4 bases at V and 4 bases at J, with 11 bases in the middle. The CDR3 extends over 13 amino acids. The CDR3 is CSVVTGENQPQHF. CDR3 nucleotide sequence: TGCAGCGTTGTTACGGGGGAAAATCAGCCCCAGCATTTT.

The chain carries TRBV9 and TRBJ2-2; 10 bases agree with TRBD1. V dropped 7 bases and J dropped 8; count of bases not matched to a gene: 11. Germline lookup yields CDR1 SGDLS and CDR2 YYNGEE. The CDR3 is made up of 15 amino acids. Here the CDR3 reads CASGIAGTGVGELFF. The CDR3 region has the DNA TGTGCCAGCGGAATAGCAGGGACAGGGGTTGGGGAGCTGTTTTTT.